These 12 T cell receptor beta chains share one sample of origin, sequenced in a study of vaccination and CD4 T cells after COVID-19 (dated by TCRdb to 2021 to 2024). The library was generated by PCR. TCRdb shows the sequencer as Illumina iSeq 100. DNA from cultured CD4+ T cells underwent TCR sequencing with the Oncomine TCR Beta short-read assay at the Johns Hopkins FTIC core. The public reads were reanalyzed by TCRdb: fastp trimming at Q25, MiXCR alignment, in-frame beta chains only. Merged by CDR3 protein, the rows form single entries marked with the most common genes and DNA. This sample comprises 20,000 to 25,000 distinct CDR3 sequences, approximately 38% of them detected only once. 5% of the sample lies in the top ten. Reading the label with the study, this specimen's treatment or condition is: roughly nine-day PBMC culture with coronavirus spike peptide pools or control peptides (ViraFEST assay).

These TCRs' antigens remain unknown. The sample in question was CD4+ T cells from blood, cultured in vitro, obtained before SARS-CoV-2 vaccination. All receptors come from a human donor who had recovered from COVID-19.

This clonotype was picked up a small number of times. The V gene is TRBV5-4, the J gene TRBJ1-1; D might be TRBD1 (6 bases). Germline CDR1 SGHNT, CDR2 YYREEE (reference sequence). CDR3 length equals 14 residues. Trimming shortened V by 0 bases and J by 2 bases, and 8 bases separated the two germline ends. The CDR3 DNA is TGTGCCAGCAGCTTGGAGGGGGTCAACACTGAAGCTTTCTTT. Translating gives CASSLEGVNTEAFF.

This clonotype occurred a few times. The chain links TRBV7-8 to TRBJ2-3; the D call may be TRBD1 or TRBD2 (5 bases each). V was shortened by 5 bases and J by 4 bases, with 13 bases between the two germline ends. CDR3 length: 14 amino acids. Per the germline V gene, CDR1 is SGHVS and CDR2 is FQNEAQ. CDR3 nucleotides: TGTGCCAGCAGCGTCCGGGACGCCCCAGATACGCAGTATTTT. Encoded protein: CASSVRDAPDTQYF.

This sequence joins TRBV6-5 and TRBJ2-5; 7 positions agree with TRBD1. There are 14 residues in the CDR3. The V and J ends lost 2 bases and 2 bases, in that order; junction bases with no gene match: 2. CDR1 is MNHEY, CDR2 SVGAGI, per germline. CDR3 DNA sequence: TGTGCCAGCAGTTACGTCAGGGGGCAAGAGACCCAGTACTTC. As protein: CASSYVRGQETQYF.

This clonotype was seen a few times. The chain has TRBV24-1 and TRBJ2-3, with TRBD2 as a possible D gene (5 bases). The CDR3 consists of 16 residues. In germline, CDR1 is KGHDR, CDR2 SFDVKD. Trimming pared 2 bases from V and 3 bases from J, leaving 14 bases between. The CDR3, as DNA: TGTGCCACCAGTGATTCCCTCGGGCTAGCTACAGATACGCAGTATTTT. Translating gives CATSDSLGLATDTQYF.

This chain uses TRBV28 with TRBJ1-2; D possibly corresponds to TRBD1 (5 bases). Germline V gene data show CDR1 as MDHEN and CDR2 as SYDVKM. The CDR3 sequence is 12 residues long. Between the trimmed V and J ends, which lost 7 bases and 9 bases, there was a span of 15 bases. The CDR3 is CASTPGTWRYTF. DNA for the CDR3: TGTGCCAGCACCCCTGGGACCTGGCGCTACACCTTC.

The chain employs TRBV20-1 and TRBJ2-3, with D uncertain. Germline CDR1 is DFQATT and CDR2 is SNEGSKA (reference sequence). V shed 1 base and J shed 0 bases, with 11 bases lying between them. This CDR3 is built from 15 residues. CDR3 residues: CSARGQAWSTDTQYF. The CDR3 DNA reads as TGCAGTGCTAGAGGGCAGGCCTGGAGCACAGATACGCAGTATTTT.

The gene calls are TRBV5-6 and TRBJ1-2; D uncertain. The V end was cut by 6 bases, the J end by 4 bases, with 16 bases between. CDR3 size: 14 residues. Germline-derived CDR1 and CDR2 are SGHDT and YYEEEE. CDR3 loop: CASTRGPESYGYTF. CDR3 DNA: TGTGCCAGCACCCGAGGACCCGAGAGCTATGGCTACACCTTC.

The chain links TRBV20-1 to TRBJ1-5, with 10 bases aligning to TRBD1. The V and J ends lost 3 bases and 7 bases, in that order; junction bases with no gene match: 9. The CDR3 loop spans 15 amino acids. Germline loops: CDR1 DFQATT, CDR2 SNEGSKA (reference sequence). The CDR3 DNA sequence: TGCAGTGCTAGCCCGGGACAGGGGATATTACAGCCCCAGCATTTT. Translating it yields CSASPGQGILQPQHF.

This chain uses TRBV20-1 with TRBJ1-3; D is unclear. V was shortened by 1 base and J by 0 bases, with 7 bases between the two germline ends. The CDR3 consists of 14 residues. From germline, CDR1 is DFQATT and CDR2 SNEGSKA (reference sequence). Here the CDR3 reads CSARVAFSGNTIYF. The CDR3 bases are TGCAGTGCTAGAGTCGCCTTCTCTGGAAACACCATATATTTT.

The chain couples TRBV7-8 to TRBJ2-5; D unclear. CDR1 SGHVS and CDR2 FQNEAQ come from the germline V gene. Trimming took off 2 bases at V and 2 bases at J, with 15 bases between the two ends. The CDR3 has 16 amino acids. The CDR3 nucleotides are TGTGCCAGCAGCTTAAGAAATGGCCTTCTACAAGAGACCCAGTACTTC. As protein: CASSLRNGLLQETQYF.

The chain is built from TRBV27 and TRBJ1-6, with a weak D call TRBD1 (6 bases). CDR3 size: 14 residues. Germline CDR1 is MNHEY and CDR2 is SMNVEV (reference sequence). Between the trimmed V and J ends, which lost 4 bases and 5 bases, there was a span of 9 bases. The CDR3 reads CASSYRADNSPLHF. The CDR3 DNA follows: TGTGCCAGCAGTTACAGGGCTGATAATTCACCCCTCCACTTT.

This chain connects TRBV6-2 or TRBV6-3 to TRBJ1-2; TRBD1 matches 10 bases. CDR3 length: 18 amino acids. CDR1 MNHEY and CDR2 SVGEGT come from the germline V gene. J gave up 7 bases and V 1 base, and 15 bases lay outside the gene matches. The CDR3, as DNA: TGTGCCAGCAGTTACTATACCGGGACAGGGGTTATCACTCGTGGCTACACCTTC. This codes for CASSYYTGTGVITRGYTF.